This note documents a single T cell receptor beta chain sequence. Which antigen it targets is not known. No much larger clonotype is one base removed from it; base qualities were not supplied. These data are taken from a study of blood T cells in healthy people across ages (dated by TCRdb to about 2015). Background on the whole study: Template switching captured roughly one uniquely barcoded TCR beta cDNA molecule per two T cells in model experiments. The study measured age-related changes in TCR beta repertoire diversity using deep sequencing normalized with unique cDNA molecular identifiers. Donors were grouped into four age groups: young (average approximately 15 years), middle-aged (39), aged (around 62) and long-lived (about 82). Donors of different ages were randomly distributed across sequencing lanes to avoid experimental bias. Two additional independent replicas of 1 million unique cDNA reads from the same blood draw were analyzed for two donors (one aged 18 to 30 and one aged 80 or older). What the authors observed across the whole study: Because profiling used bulk unsorted PBMCs, naive and antigen-experienced compartments could not be compared conclusively. Compared with the aged group, the long-lived group had more naive CD4+ T cells, fewer expanded clones and increased TCR diversity, suggesting age selection. A strong correlation was found between observed TCR beta diversity and the percentage of naive T cells measured by flow cytometry. The CMV infection status of donors was not known, potentially confounding age-related changes in expanded clonotypes. As age increased, observed TCR beta diversity per million T cells dropped in a roughly linear way, and a significant reduction was already evident by age 40. Estimates of total diversity based on one million sequenced T cells were considered lower bounds and underestimates.

Library preparation employed 5' RACE. The listed sequencing device is Illumina HiSeq 2500. A second PCR of about 6 to 11 cycles was performed with a sample-barcoded 5' primer and a J-beta primer mix. Each TCR beta cDNA molecule received a unique molecular identifier from a template-switch 5' adaptor carrying 12 random nucleotides. Each sample yielded at least 2.5 million CDR3-containing paired-end reads. First-strand cDNA was synthesized from all RNA with the Mint cDNA synthesis kit, primed by a TRBC-specific oligonucleotide. After uracil-DNA glycosylase treatment, a first 18-cycle PCR used universal primers M1SS and BC2_uni_R on all cDNA. The study's processing was this. Normalization of each sample was performed by random selection of 1 million high-quality reads, each carrying a distinct molecular identifier. Instead of being binned into consensus sequences, reads with shared molecular identifiers were discarded. MiTCR, with a Q25 quality threshold and the strictest error-elimination algorithm, was used for CDR3 identification, clonotype clustering and error correction. A nonparametric unseen species model using Euler transformation provided a lower-bound estimate of total TCR beta diversity. In TCRdb, the public reads were trimmed at Q25 with fastp and aligned with MiXCR, with productive beta chains retained. CDR3 protein sequences are deduplicated, and each keeps its most common genes and DNA. These V and J calls rely on TCRdb rather than the paper's analysis. The sample yields around 990,000 distinct CDR3 sequences; around two fifths were counted once. The ten largest clonotypes hold about an eighth of the sample.

Systemically healthy Caucasian individuals from Russia, about 38 in total and aged about 6 to 100 years, were included as donors. Each donor gave around 9.9 milliliters of peripheral blood, collected into EDTA-treated Vacutainer tubes. Ficoll-Paque density-gradient centrifugation was used to isolate PBMCs, with at least 6.5 million obtained per sample. Total RNA, at least 5 micrograms per sample, was extracted from PBMCs with Trizol reagent. Naive CD45RAhigh/CD27high T cell percentages were measured by flow cytometry on a PBMC aliquot from every donor. The source material was blood. The receptor comes from a man aged 18 to 30 in good health.

The CDR3 protein is CSVSHKLNTEAFF. The DNA sequence is TGCAGCGTTTCCCACAAGCTGAACACTGAAGCTTTCTTT. The chain is encoded by TRBV29-1 joined to TRBJ1-1, with the D gene uncertain. From a lookup of the germline V gene, CDR1 and CDR2 are SQVTM and ANQGSEA. Measured from the cysteine to the phenylalanine, the CDR3 is 13 residues long. The CDR3 DNA has 39 bases and is translated from base 1. The trim is 5 bases for V and 0 bases for J, with a gap of 10 bases between the germline ends.